This T cell receptor (beta chain) emerged from a study of cytomegalovirus exposure and HLA in healthy donors (dated by TCRdb to about 2017). In the study overall: In an earlier analysis of approximately 640 of the donors, approximately 300 Gb of sequence data and 117 million unique TCR beta sequences from about 190 million T cells were reported. An early release covering 550 to 700 HLA-typed donors comprised 250 to 350 gigabases of sequencing data and 85 million to 100 million unique TCR sequences. Of the 300 to 500 genotyped donors, 65% to 90% were placed in the genetic ancestry cluster associated with self-reported Caucasian donors. The study was designed to test whether signatures of past pathogen exposure could be identified by cataloging public T cell receptors. The study profiled the T cell repertoires of under 850 subjects by immunosequencing and related them to cytomegalovirus serostatus. A separate validation cohort of roughly 120 different subjects was used in addition to the roughly 670-subject first cohort. To predict cytomegalovirus infection status, the study combined high-throughput TCR immunosequencing, statistical association of individual TCRs with disease status, and machine learning. A later analysis re-examined previously published TCR beta repertoires from more than 600 donors and added high-resolution HLA genotyping to investigate patterns of TCR occurrence. In the later analysis, no new phenotypic data were used to find candidate immune exposures; instead, reliance was placed on TCR beta sequences and their occurrence across donors. An earlier analysis of 587 of the donors used high-throughput TCR beta sequencing to judge whether each TCR beta V gene segment behaved as functional or pseudogenic. Donor age, sex, ethnicity and CMV serostatus were compiled together with the repertoire data. A later genetic analysis took genome-wide SNP genotypes for about 65% of the roughly 670 donors and used that subset as a discovery cohort. Every repertoire in the discovery cohort had been generated on one and the same sequencing platform. HLA typing included class I and class II loci at four-digit resolution. The number of donors typed differed by locus, with 629-630 for A, B, C, DRB1 and DQB1, roughly 520 for DQA1, approximately 570 for DPA1, and approximately 470 for DPB1. Roughly 5 DR-DQ haplotypes were handled as single units for association and clustering, since linkage in the cohort was strong. Among about 370 genotyped donors of the cohort, an average of approximately 240,000 unique TCR beta nucleotide sequences was sequenced per donor, of which about 18% were non-productive. Study-wide findings and limitations: Correlated functional status among segregating V segments might be attributable to linkage disequilibrium, but an unknown experimental factor could not be ruled out. When HLA alleles, especially DR and DQ, strongly co-occurred, attributing TCR associations to individual alleles was difficult. A cluster of highly shared sequence variants was judged likely to represent a technical artifact of the sequencing pipeline. A later analysis found that HLA-associated TCR beta chains were more clonally expanded and had lower generation probabilities than equally common non-associated chains. According to a later genetic analysis, donors in an Asian-associated ancestry cluster had fewer N-insertions in productive TCRs than the roughly 700-donor mean. Because some donors lacked HLA typing at each locus, the association tests relied only on the typed subset. The classifier was reported to diagnose cytomegalovirus status with high specificity and sensitivity in both the original and validation cohorts. A later analysis reported that several top co-occurrence clusters appeared linked to parvovirus B19, influenza, CMV and Epstein-Barr virus. Most TCR sequences were seen in very few donors, while some public TCRs were found in many individuals. The only immune exposure information available for the cohort was CMV serostatus. In an earlier analysis of 587 of the donors, most TCR beta V segments appeared in productive rearrangements about 90% or about 30% of the time, broadly matching IMGT annotations. It was suggested by the authors that the approach could potentially be generalized to other disease states and immunological phenotypes. At a false discovery rate of 0.05, a later analysis linked around 15,000 TCR beta sequences to specific HLA alleles. A later analysis found that TCR association rates varied across HLA loci, with DRB1 alleles showing the most associated TCRs and HLA-C alleles the fewest. According to a later analysis, most CMV-associated TCR beta chains appeared to be HLA-restricted, and the HLA associations seemed to be driven largely by CMV exposure. A further reported finding was that TCR beta sequences accurately predicted the HLA-A and HLA-B alleles for most subjects in the first cohort. Because the 87-base-pair reads could not distinguish some IMGT-functional V segments, including TRBV6-2 and TRBV6-3, those segments were excluded. In a later genetic analysis, a missense DCLRE1C variant was associated with V-gene and J-gene trimming of TCR beta chains, and the association was replicated in an independent cohort. In vitro tests confirmed that a few of the cytomegalovirus-associated TCR beta chains recognize cytomegalovirus antigens. The earlier analysis of 450 to 700 of the donors excluded seventeen rarely observed V segments, including chromosome 9 orphons, because counts were too low. In the study, 164 TCR beta chains were listed as associated with cytomegalovirus. This cohort had only TCR beta chains sequenced, and the lack of alpha or paired-chain data limited which features could be detected. Presence/absence analyses assumed roughly uniform sequencing depth across donors, an assumption that may not hold.

The CDR3, from cysteine to phenylalanine, totals 14 residues. Of all the DNA, just the CDR3 is kept, 42 bases in frame from base 1. Reading the germline V gene gives CDR1 SNHLY and CDR2 FYNNEI. A distance of 11 bases separates the germline ends of V and J, which lose 1 base and 5 bases respectively. The cohort comprised under 700 healthy bone marrow donors. Cohort members were all nominally healthy when sampled, although unrecorded immune exposures were likely present. The donor tested CMV seronegative, placing the donor among the 352 seronegative members of the cohort. A peripheral blood sample was collected from each donor, and TCR beta sequencing was performed on peripheral blood mononuclear cells. The Qiagen DNeasy Blood Extraction Kit was used to extract genomic DNA from the blood cell samples. The library was obtained by the immunoSEQ multiplex PCR assay. For the multiplex PCR, a mixture combining 60 forward primers for TCR Vbeta segments and 13 reverse primers for TCR Jbeta segments was used. The CDR3 region of rearranged TCR beta genes was amplified from genomic DNA with a multiplex PCR assay. Amplified TCR beta libraries were sequenced as 87-base-pair reads on the Illumina HiSeq System. As for how the authors treated the data: Across the roughly 600 repertoires, a later analysis counted 75 million to 90 million unique TCR beta chains, roughly 11 million of which were shared by at least two donors. Raw reads were error-corrected and collapsed into unique sequences by a nearest-neighbor algorithm in which closely related sequences were merged to remove PCR and sequencing errors. CDR3 sequences were aligned to IMGT reference sequences to assign V, D and J gene segments. For a sequence to be retained, at least a six-nucleotide match to both a V gene segment and a J gene segment was required. Rearrangements were called productive when the CDR3 lacked stop codons and stayed in frame with V and J; all others were non-productive. Following IMGT convention, CDR3 was defined as the stretch from the second conserved V-encoded cysteine to the conserved J-encoded phenylalanine. In an earlier analysis of some 550 of the donors, sequences lacking an unambiguous match to a single V gene segment were excluded. In an earlier analysis of 500 to 750 of the donors, V segments were called functional above 56.7% productive rearrangements and were called segregating when the between-donor standard deviation exceeded 5%. A statistical classification framework was built to diagnose cytomegalovirus status from the catalog of TCR beta chain sequences. In a later analysis, TCR nucleotide sequences were compared against IMGT/GENE-DB human TR gene sequences so that V and J genes could be assigned. The TCRdist pipeline was used in a later analysis to assign CDR3 sequences and most-parsimonious VDJ recombination scenarios. In a later analysis, every TCR beta chain was defined by the combination of its CDR3 amino acid sequence and its V-gene family, and reads without a unique V-gene family were dropped. As a way to deal with suspected cross-contamination and a sequencing artifact, a later analysis dropped under 600 nucleotide sequences that were highly shared and had low generation probability. For each public chain, a later analysis derived a clonal expansion index from normalized ranks of inferred template counts within each repertoire. A later analysis computed generation probabilities with a VDJ recombination model fitted to out-of-frame rearrangements, and checked the results against IGoR. In a later analysis, hypergeometric tests were used to score TCR-TCR, TCR-HLA and TCR-CMV co-occurrence, with a repertoire-size bias correction applied to TCR pairs. A later analysis estimated false discovery rates by permuting HLA or CMV assignments 20 times. In a later analysis, co-occurring TCRs were grouped with DBSCAN, and TCRdist sequence similarity was added when clustering was performed within HLA-allele-positive subsets. Repertoires with fewer than 30,000 or more than 120,000 public chains, plus five repertoires with anomalous nucleotide sharing, were excluded from co-occurrence clustering. TCRdb re-hosts the immuneACCESS table, in-frame sequences only. Its copies lack some clones; in the studies checked, an unresolved V gene accounts for under half of them, and the cause for the rest is not known. V, J and clone size derive from that table, while D and trimming were established from the DNA sequence. The sample table shows 120,000 or so clones, and roughly 78% are seen once. The leading ten clones occupy 1% of the sample.

For this clone: Its recognized antigen is unknown. Base qualities are not provided; no much larger clone lies one nucleotide away.

The chain is made from TRBV2 and TRBJ2-5, with the identity of the D gene unclear. Specimen: PBMCs. The receptor was derived from a man aged 35-49 years in good health and CMV-seronegative. The CDR3 reads CASSEGARTETQYF. The DNA is as follows: TGTGCCAGCAGTGAAGGGGCCCGCACCGAGACCCAGTACTTC.